The present T cell receptor beta chain was sequenced within a study of T cell changes during pregnancy in multiple sclerosis. The table came from immunoSEQ multiplex PCR; TCRdb's copy has only in-frame clones and leaves some out. Of some 31,000 clones in the sample, roughly 92% were seen once. The clonotype comes from a female donor with multiple sclerosis, enrolled in a pregnancy study. The material sequenced was CD8+ T cells from peripheral blood mononuclear cells, taken before pregnancy.

The CDR3, as DNA: TGTGCCAGCAGTTCGGCAGGGGGTTTGTACGAGCAGTACTTC. The encoded protein is CASSSAGGLYEQYF. The chain uses TRBV27 and TRBJ2-7, with 7 nucleotides matching TRBD1. The trim removed 4 bases at V and 4 bases at J, leaving 7 bases unmatched. CDR3 length: 14 residues. Per the germline V gene, CDR1 is MNHEY and CDR2 is SMNVEV (reference sequence).